Listed here are 9 T cell receptor beta chains from one sample, sequenced in a study of human T cells and chemical hapten exposure. Indicated time point: patch test 2, 6 weeks after DPC sensitization. Treatment defined: therapeutic diphenylcyclopropenone sensitization with weekly scalp DPC. TCRdb fed the RACE reads into MiXCR, producing one record per CDR3 protein. In the table there are roughly 84,000 distinct CDR3 sequences, 10% of which are singletons. This sample comprised whole blood, obtained in connection with sensitization to the hapten diphenylcyclopropenone (DPC). These receptors were taken from a woman aged 45-65 years with alopecia areata. Some clones in this sample may be carry-over from other donors' samples.

This chain connects TRBV7-9 to TRBJ2-5; 9 nucleotides agree with TRBD2. CDR3 size: 16 residues. From germline, CDR1 is SEHNR and CDR2 FQNEAQ (reference sequence). The J segment lost 3 bases and the V segment lost 4 bases, leaving 9 bases of the junction unmatched. The CDR3 region has the DNA TGTGCCAGCAGCTACATCCAAGGGACTAGCAAAGAGACCCAGTACTTC. Translation gives CASSYIQGTSKETQYF. The complete variable domain, with remaining parts taken from reference TRBV7-9 and TRBJ2-5, reads DTGVSQNPRHKITKRGQNVTFRCDPISEHNRLYWYRQTLGQGPEFLTYFQNEAQLEKSRLLSDRFSAERPKGSFSTLEIQRTEQGDSAMYLCASSYIQGTSKETQYFGPGTRLLVL.

This chain joins TRBV28 and TRBJ2-7, with D possibly matching TRBD2 (6 bases). The CDR3 sequence is 14 residues long. Germline V gene lookup returns CDR1 MDHEN and CDR2 SYDVKM. V was clipped by 6 bases and J by 6 bases, with 18 bases between them. The CDR3 DNA reads as TGTGCCAGCAGAACCCTCCTTCGGGGGTTCGAGCAGTACTTC. Amino acid sequence: CASRTLLRGFEQYF.

CDR3 in DNA: TGCAGCGTTGGGACGGAGCGAAAAAACATTCAGTACTTC. Its translation: CSVGTERKNIQYF. This sequence joins TRBV29-1 and TRBJ2-4; no reliable D call. Germline values: CDR1 SQVTM, CDR2 ANQGSEA. The CDR3 spans 13 residues. The V gene lost 4 bases and the J gene lost 4 bases, with 11 bases spanning the gap.

This clonotype was seen a few times. The chain links TRBV9 to TRBJ2-7; D gene unclear. Germline V gene lookup returns CDR1 SGDLS and CDR2 YYNGEE. Between the trimmed V and J ends, which lost 0 bases and 0 bases, there was a span of 4 bases. CDR3 size: 13 residues. The CDR3 region has the DNA TGTGCCAGCAGCGTAGGCGTCTCCTACGAGCAGTACTTC. This sequence encodes CASSVGVSYEQYF. Full variable domain (missing parts from reference TRBV9 and TRBJ2-7): DSGVTQTPKHLITATGQRVTLRCSPRSGDLSVYWYQQSLDQGLQFLIQYYNGEERAKGNILERFSAQQFPDLHSELNLSSLELGDSALYFCASSVGVSYEQYFGPGTRLTVT.

The genes are TRBV7-2 and TRBJ1-5, with D unresolved. CDR1 is SGHTA and CDR2 is FQGNSA in the germline V gene. The CDR3 consists of 13 residues. The V gene lost 3 bases and the J gene lost 1 base, with 4 bases spanning the gap. CDR3 sequence (DNA): TGTGCCAGCAGCTTTTCGAGCAATCAGCCCCAGCATTTT. As protein: CASSFSSNQPQHF.

This clonotype has a handful of counts. The chain has TRBV28 and TRBJ1-2, with unresolved D. CDR3 length equals 13 residues. The V end was cut by 5 bases, the J end by 7 bases, with 14 bases between. Germline loops: CDR1 MDHEN, CDR2 SYDVKM. The DNA for the CDR3 is TGTGCCAGCAGTCCCCATTCGGAGTCTGGCTACACCTTC. It yields the protein CASSPHSESGYTF.

This clonotype has at least ten counts. The chain recombines TRBV28 with TRBJ2-1; 9 positions agree with TRBD2. The germline V gene has CDR1 MDHEN and CDR2 SYDVKM. Trimming cost V 5 bases and J 9 bases; bases outside gene matches: 11. The CDR3 spans 15 residues. In DNA, the CDR3 is TGTGCCAGCAGTAAATTAGCGGGAGTCACCCCTGAGCAGTTCTTC. Translating it yields CASSKLAGVTPEQFF.

This clonotype was counted ten times or more. The chain couples TRBV20-1 to TRBJ2-1; perhaps TRBD1 as D (6 bases). The CDR3 has 15 amino acids. Trimming left V 3 bases short and J 3 bases short, with 15 bases between. CDR1 and CDR2 from the germline V gene are DFQATT and SNEGSKA (reference sequence). The DNA of the CDR3 is TGCAGTGCTAGTGAAGACAGGAGAAGCTACAATGAGCAGTTCTTC. Its protein product is CSASEDRRSYNEQFF.

This clonotype was counted at least ten times. The chain is built from TRBV11-2 and TRBJ1-1; D possibly corresponds to TRBD1 (6 bases). The germline V gene has CDR1 SGHAT and CDR2 FQNNGV. CDR3 length: 12 amino acids. V gave up 3 bases and J gave up 7 bases, with 9 bases separating them. CDR3 amino acids: CASSFGGLEAFF. The CDR3 DNA follows: TGTGCCAGCAGCTTTGGGGGCCTTGAAGCTTTCTTT.